A selection of T cell receptor beta chains follows, all from one sample in a study of blood T cells in healthy people across ages. MiXCR, applied by TCRdb to the 5' RACE reads, yields one record per CDR3 protein. The table lists hundreds of thousands of distinct CDR3 sequences, roughly 44% of them singletons. The sequencing sample was made of blood. These receptor sequences come from a man aged 60 to 75 in good health. CDR3s leave out the opening cysteine and the closing phenylalanine or tryptophan. The order of the fields is V gene, clone size, J gene, CDR3 protein. Not all rows give a size; the values are once, few, many and, for expanded clones, a class.

>TRBV27|NA|NA
ASSSRLALRETQY
>TRBV3-1|many|TRBJ1-2
ASSQGGGGYT
>TRBV2|NA|TRBJ2-1
ASTLGVGSYNEQF
>TRBV3-1|many|TRBJ2-1
ASSQASRYNEQF
>TRBV10-2|few|TRBJ2-3
ASQGAFTDTQY
>TRBV14|NA|TRBJ2-1
ASSQDGQPRENNNEQF
>TRBV5-6|few|TRBJ1-5
ASSFQGGQPQH
>TRBV6-2/TRBV6-3|many|TRBJ2-7
ASTSSYEQY
>TRBV5-5|NA|TRBJ1-1
ASSLSITANTEAF
>TRBV7-3|NA|TRBJ2-1
ASSVTGGNEQF
>TRBV4-3|NA|TRBJ2-1
ASSQQGTGDNEQF
>TRBV7-8|NA|NA
ASSLGQGLANEQY
>TRBV9|few|TRBJ2-1
ASSVGTDNEQF
>TRBV12-3/TRBV12-4|NA|TRBJ1-2
ASSFSSRQLGYT
>TRBV20-1|NA|TRBJ2-5
SARKAQRVGETQY
>TRBV4-1|NA|TRBJ2-1
ASSEAPGPAHNEQF
>TRBV20-1|NA|NA
SARSGVGRSEQY
>TRBV7-2|NA|TRBJ2-5
ASSLEGWGEWRETQY
>TRBV27|NA|TRBJ2-6
ASSLTGNSGANVLT
>TRBV7-9|NA|TRBJ1-2
ASSLVVEMDGYT
>TRBV24-1|few|TRBJ2-7
ATSEHESSYEQY
>TRBV9|NA|TRBJ2-1
ASSAPPSGGIYNEQF
>TRBV9|few|TRBJ2-1
ASSGRGGMNEQF
>TRBV20-1|few|TRBJ2-7
SARISGGPSYEQY
>TRBV28|NA|TRBJ2-7
ASSPRVWRGSYDQY
>TRBV20-1|NA|TRBJ2-3
SASSEDRARYTQY
>TRBV20-1|few|TRBJ1-5
SARAGTRSNQPQH
>TRBV29-1|NA|TRBJ1-1
SVARDRVNTEAF
>TRBV7-9|NA|TRBJ2-2
ASSRPDRGFYTGELF
>TRBV7-2|NA|TRBJ2-5
ASSPTEYQETQY
>TRBV10-1|NA|TRBJ1-2
ASSSTGGRGYT
>TRBV25-1|NA|TRBJ1-6
ASSDFWDSPLH
>TRBV12-3/TRBV12-4|NA|TRBJ2-4
ASSLWRTEQY
>TRBV6-2/TRBV6-3|few|NA
ASSYRQGFNEQY
>TRBV6-5|few|TRBJ1-6
ACAKGLSYNSPLH
>TRBV10-3|NA|TRBJ2-3
AISPSGGGTDTQY
>TRBV5-1|once|TRBJ1-2
ASSLYEGIDGYT
>TRBV20-1|few|TRBJ1-1
SAPNQNGAGTEAF
>TRBV5-8|NA|TRBJ2-6
ASSKDTFSGANVLT